This T cell receptor (beta chain) originates from a study of radiation and T cells in renal cell carcinoma. Overall study context: Nephrectomy followed 15 Gy stereotactic body radiation by 4 weeks.

Time point noted: baseline pretreatment blood. Treatment meaning: 15 Gy SBRT to primary tumor, nephrectomy 4 weeks later. Whole-study findings and limits: From baseline, blood top tumor clonotypes peaked at 2 weeks post-radiation. No pretreatment tumor biopsies were available for baseline clonotypes.

With 0 bases clipped from V and 0 bases from J, the junction kept 8 bases outside the gene matches. In germline, CDR1 is MGHRA, CDR2 YSYEKL. The CDR3 is 19 amino acids. Profiling relied on immunoSEQ multiplex PCR, and the TCRdb table lists in-frame clones only, not all of them. The sample contains tens of thousands of clones, 82% of which appear only once. To note about this clone: What it recognizes is unknown.

This sequence originates from a man between 60 and 70 years old with renal cell carcinoma. The rearrangement joins TRBV4-1 to TRBJ1-4; the match to TRBD1 covers 9 bases. The sequencing used blood, collected from a patient whose treatment included radiotherapy and nephrectomy. The CDR3 coding sequence is TGCGCCAGCAGCCAAGAAGGGACAGGGACAGTACCAACTAATGAAAAACTGTTTTTT. Its protein is CASSQEGTGTVPTNEKLFF.